Below, 14 T cell receptor beta chains from the same sample are listed, as sequenced in a study of blood T cell repertoires in COVID-19. Profiled with immunoSEQ multiplex PCR; TCRdb holds only in-frame clones, not every one. The profile shows over 110,000 clones, nearly 85% of them singletons. Sequenced material: PBMCs or T cells enriched from blood (not recorded which). These receptors all come from a man aged 50-59 years in a cohort exposed to, infected with or recovered from COVID-19 (not recorded which).

The gene calls are TRBV10-1 and TRBJ2-3, with a weak D call TRBD1 (5 bases). The CDR3 length is 16 residues. Germline V gives CDR1 WNHNN, CDR2 SYGVQD (reference sequence). V was clipped by 7 bases and J by 4 bases, with 21 bases between them. The CDR3 DNA is TGCGCCAGCAAGAACCGACAGCGTCACCGTCCAGATACGCAGTATTTT. This sequence encodes CASKNRQRHRPDTQYF.

This clone has only a few counts. The chain joins TRBV28 to TRBJ2-1; maybe TRBD1 (5 bases). With 4 bases removed from V and 6 bases from J, the gap between germline ends came to 10 bases. The germline CDR1 and CDR2 sequences are MDHEN and SYDVKM. The CDR3 loop spans 13 amino acids. Here the CDR3 reads CASSYQGINEQFF. The CDR3 nucleotides read TGTGCCAGCAGTTATCAGGGTATCAATGAGCAGTTCTTC. The whole variable domain, filled in from reference TRBV28 and TRBJ2-1, reads DVKVTQSSRYLVKRTGEKVFLECVQDMDHENMFWYRQDPGLGLRLIYFSYDVKMKEKGDIPEGYSVSREKKERFSLILESASTNQTSMYLCASSYQGINEQFFGPGTRLTVL.

This rearrangement joins TRBV18 to TRBJ1-5, with D perhaps TRBD1 (5 bases). CDR1 and CDR2 (germline): KGHSH, LQKENI. The ends were cut back, 3 bases at V and 3 bases at J, with 12 bases in the middle. This CDR3 region has 15 residues. CDR3 nucleotides: TGTGCCAGCTCACCTCTCGGGACTATCAATCAGCCCCAGCATTTT. Its protein product is CASSPLGTINQPQHF. Drawing the rest from reference TRBV18 and TRBJ1-5, the complete variable domain is NAGVMQNPRHLVRRRGQEARLRCSPMKGHSHVYWYRQLPEEGLKFMVYLQKENIIDESGMPKERFSAEFPKEGPSILRIQQVVRGDSAAYFCASSPLGTINQPQHFGDGTRLSIL.

V usage is TRBV7-9 and J usage is TRBJ1-2, with D perhaps matching TRBD1 (5 bases). The V and J ends lost 1 base and 2 bases respectively, with 11 bases between them. The germline gives CDR1 SEHNR, CDR2 FQNEAQ (reference sequence). The CDR3 is 15 amino acids. Here the CDR3 DNA reads TGTGCCAGCAGCTTAGTTGGGGGGTTGAACTATGGCTACACCTTC. Residues: CASSLVGGLNYGYTF. Full variable domain (outside the CDR3, taken from reference TRBV7-9 and TRBJ1-2): DTGVSQNPRHKITKRGQNVTFRCDPISEHNRLYWYRQTLGQGPEFLTYFQNEAQLEKSRLLSDRFSAERPKGSFSTLEIQRTEQGDSAMYLCASSLVGGLNYGYTFGSGTRLTVV.

This clone was found once. This chain joins TRBV7-2 and TRBJ2-3; TRBD1 aligns across 7 bases. Germline CDR1 SGHTA, CDR2 FQGNSA. The CDR3 spans 15 residues. V lost 2 bases and J lost 6; bases outside the gene matches: 8. For the CDR3, the DNA is TGTGCCAGCAGCTTATCGACAGGGCCGTCGGATACGCAGTATTTT. It specifies CASSLSTGPSDTQYF. The whole variable domain, filled in from reference TRBV7-2 and TRBJ2-3, reads GAGVSQSPSNKVTEKGKDVELRCDPISGHTALYWYRQSLGQGLEFLIYFQGNSAPDKSGLPSDRFSAERTGGSVSTLTIQRTQQEDSAVYLCASSLSTGPSDTQYFGPGTRLTVL.

The chain uses TRBV25-1 and TRBJ2-7; TRBD1 might be the D (6 bases). Germline V gene sequence: CDR1 MGHDK, CDR2 SYGVNS. The CDR3 spans 16 residues. V was shortened by 3 bases and J by 0 bases, with 15 bases between the two germline ends. The CDR3 protein is CASSDFSGTLSYEQYF. CDR3 coding DNA: TGTGCCAGCAGTGACTTTTCCGGGACACTCTCCTACGAGCAGTACTTC.

The chain employs TRBV11-3 and TRBJ2-3; 8 nucleotides agree with TRBD2. The CDR3 has 14 amino acids. Germline values: CDR1 SGHNT, CDR2 YENEEA. Trimming cost V 5 bases and J 2 bases; bases outside gene matches: 3. This CDR3 is CASSPGLATDTQYF. CDR3 DNA: TGTGCCAGCAGCCCCGGACTAGCCACAGATACGCAGTATTTT.

As concerns this clone: Other nucleotide sequences in the sample specify the same CDR3. This rearrangement joins TRBV27 to TRBJ2-1; 9 positions agree with TRBD2. The CDR3 sequence is 16 residues long. The germline gives CDR1 MNHEY, CDR2 SMNVEV (reference sequence). V was pared by 5 bases and J by 0 bases, with 5 bases of the junction left unmatched. Here the CDR3 reads CASSLSSGSSYNEQFF. For the CDR3, the DNA is TGTGCCAGCAGTCTCAGTAGCGGGAGCTCCTACAATGAGCAGTTCTTC.

This clone was observed once. The rearrangement uses TRBV6-5 and TRBJ2-3, with TRBD2 matching over 13 bases. The germline V gene encodes CDR1 MNHEY and CDR2 SVGAGI. CDR3 length equals 14 residues. V shed 6 bases and J 6 bases; nucleotides not matched to a gene: 3. DNA for the CDR3: TGTGCCAGCAGCGAGACTAGCGGGAGGGATACGCAGTATTTT. This encodes CASSETSGRDTQYF.

The V call is TRBV6-5, the J call TRBJ2-1, with D possibly being TRBD2 (6 bases). This CDR3 comprises 15 residues. CDR1 and CDR2 (germline): MNHEY, SVGAGI. V lost 2 bases, J lost 0 bases, and 8 bases lay in between. The chain's CDR3 is CASSYGGDSYNEQFF. The CDR3 nucleotides are TGTGCCAGCAGTTACGGAGGGGACTCCTACAATGAGCAGTTCTTC.

J is TRBJ2-5 and V is TRBV5-4; 10 bases map to TRBD1. The germline V gene encodes CDR1 SGHNT and CDR2 YYREEE (reference sequence). This CDR3 contains 15 residues. V dropped 4 bases and J dropped 4; count of bases not matched to a gene: 7. The CDR3 loop reads CASSPGTGVSETQYF. The CDR3 DNA follows: TGTGCCAGCAGCCCCGGGACAGGGGTTTCAGAGACCCAGTACTTC.

This rearrangement joins TRBV5-1 to TRBJ2-3, with 7 bases aligning to TRBD1. The CDR3 length is 17 residues. Germline loops: CDR1 SGHRS, CDR2 YFSETQ. V shed 4 bases and J 2 bases; nucleotides not matched to a gene: 13. In DNA, the CDR3 is TGCGCCAGCAGCGCAGGGAAGGGGGCCGGGTCCACAGATACGCAGTATTTT. Residues: CASSAGKGAGSTDTQYF.

The chain is built from TRBV11-2 and TRBJ2-2, with 11 positions matching TRBD2. The CDR3 is 17 amino acids. J gave up 4 bases and V 0 bases, and 4 bases lay outside the gene matches. The germline V gene has CDR1 SGHAT and CDR2 FQNNGV. The CDR3 coding sequence is TGTGCCAGCAGCTTAGAAGTAGCGGGAGGGGGCACCGGGGAGCTGTTTTTT. This gives the protein CASSLEVAGGGTGELFF.

This chain joins TRBV4-1 and TRBJ1-1; 9 positions match TRBD1. Trimming at V came to 3 bases and at J to 8 bases, leaving 13 bases not matched to a gene. CDR1 is MGHRA, CDR2 YSYEKL, per germline. The length of the CDR3 is 16 residues. The CDR3 nucleotides are TGCGCCAGCAGCCATTCCGGGACAGGGTTTAAGAGAGAAGCTTTCTTT. Its protein product is CASSHSGTGFKREAFF.